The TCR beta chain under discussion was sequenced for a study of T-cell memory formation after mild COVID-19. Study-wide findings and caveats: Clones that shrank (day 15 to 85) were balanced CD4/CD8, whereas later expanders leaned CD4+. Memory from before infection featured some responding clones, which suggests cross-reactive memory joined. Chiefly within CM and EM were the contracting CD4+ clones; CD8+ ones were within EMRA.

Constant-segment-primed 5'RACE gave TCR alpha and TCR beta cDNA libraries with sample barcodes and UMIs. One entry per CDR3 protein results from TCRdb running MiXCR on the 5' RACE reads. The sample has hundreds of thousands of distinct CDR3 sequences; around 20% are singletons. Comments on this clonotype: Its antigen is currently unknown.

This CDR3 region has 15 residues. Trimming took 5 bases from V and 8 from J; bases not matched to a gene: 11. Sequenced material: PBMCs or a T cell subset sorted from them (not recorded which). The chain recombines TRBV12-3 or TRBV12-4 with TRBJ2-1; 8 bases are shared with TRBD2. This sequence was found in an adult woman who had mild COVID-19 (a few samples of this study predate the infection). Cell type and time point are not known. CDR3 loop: CASSLGTRDRHEQFF. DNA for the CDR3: TGTGCCAGCAGTCTCGGGACTAGAGATAGGCATGAGCAGTTCTTC.